This paragraph reports one T cell receptor (beta chain). This clone was recorded once. Its antigen is still unknown. The input lacks base qualities; no much larger clone sits a single base away. Reading from cysteine to phenylalanine, the CDR3 counts 14 amino acids. This entry keeps only the CDR3 DNA: 42 bases, framed from base 1. V is reduced by 8 bases and J by 2 bases, leaving a spacing of 16 bases between them. CDR1 SGHTA and CDR2 FQGNSA were looked up in the germline V gene. TCRbeta CDR3 regions were amplified from genomic DNA using the immunoSEQ Assay, a bias-controlled multiplex PCR. As for the original processing: The number of nucleated cells in each sample was estimated by amplification of reference gene primers within the assay. To quantify the absolute abundance of each unique TCRbeta CDR3 rearrangement, sequence reads were collapsed and filtered. For each sample, productive Simpson clonality was calculated as the square root of Simpson's diversity index over productive rearrangements. The table comes from immuneACCESS by way of TCRdb, which keeps in-frame sequences with V and J called. Part of the clones is missing from these tables; in studies checked, under half for an unresolved V gene and the rest for unknown reasons. That table is the source of V, J and clone size, and D and trimming were worked out from the DNA. Present in this sample are roughly 260,000 clones, nearly 90% of which were seen just once. The ten largest clonotypes hold 2% to 2.5% of the sample.

A second Seattle source provided samples from volunteer blood donors who had recovered from COVID-19. Whole blood was collected in K2EDTA tubes by collaborating institutions according to the institutions' own protocols. For TCRbeta analysis, collaborator samples were shipped as frozen whole blood, as isolated PBMCs, or as DNA extracted from either sample type. This record belongs to a study of blood T cell repertoires in COVID-19 (dated by TCRdb to the early 2020s). General notes on the study: Samples covering the acute and convalescent phases of COVID-19 were provided by collaborators in the United States, Italy and Spain. The material from the prospective study consisted of cDNA or gDNA derived from T cells, B-cell-depleted T cells, or PBMCs. Subjects who had been exposed to COVID-19, were actively infected with it, or had recovered from it provided the deeply sampled blood TCRbeta repertoires that made up the dataset. A freely available public database, intended as a resource for researchers studying the immune response to SARS-CoV-2, is where the repertoires were released. Samples came from the ongoing ImmuneRACE study (first 160 participants) plus 1,254 subjects from 6 global collaborators. A de-identified subject ID, COVID-19 status, age in years and sex were almost always included in the sample metadata. Where available, HLA class I and class II types were obtained from metadata supplied by the sample provider rather than from assay-based typing.

Broader findings and caveats from the paper: The quantity of clinical and demographic metadata differed by source and by participant and was supplied without curation.

This receptor chain uses TRBV7-2 and TRBJ2-7; a weak D assignment points to TRBD2 (5 bases agree). This clonotype was sampled from a woman between 40 and 50 years old who had recovered from COVID-19. Sequencing input: peripheral blood. The DNA sequence is as follows: TGTGCCAGCGCACCGGACGGAGGACCCTACGAGCAGTACTTC. Its coded protein is CASAPDGGPYEQYF.